This T cell receptor beta chain appears in the sequencing data of a study of blood T cell repertoires in COVID-19. TCRdb's table, derived via immunoSEQ multiplex PCR, lists solely in-frame clones and lacks some. The profile covers approximately 150,000 clones, with about 83% appearing a single time and around 8.6% taken by the ten largest. This TCR came from a woman aged 50 to 65 with active or convalescent COVID-19. Sequencing used peripheral blood.

CDR3 nucleotide sequence: TGTGCCACCAGTGAAAACAGAAGCTCTGGAAACACCATATATTTT. Its translation: CATSENRSSGNTIYF. This sequence joins TRBV24-1 and TRBJ1-3, with D unclear. CDR3 length equals 15 residues. CDR1 is KGHDR and CDR2 is SFDVKD in the germline V gene. Between the trimmed V and J ends, which lost 4 bases and 0 bases, there was a span of 9 bases.